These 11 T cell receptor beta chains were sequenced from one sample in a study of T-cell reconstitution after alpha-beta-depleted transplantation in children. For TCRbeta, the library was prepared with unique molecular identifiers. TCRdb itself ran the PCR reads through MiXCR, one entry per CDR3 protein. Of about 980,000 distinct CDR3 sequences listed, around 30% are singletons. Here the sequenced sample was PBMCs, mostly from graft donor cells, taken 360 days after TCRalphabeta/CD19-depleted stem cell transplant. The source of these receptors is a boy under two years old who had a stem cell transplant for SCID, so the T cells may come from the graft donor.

CDR3 coding DNA: TGTGCCAGCAGCTTAGTATTACGGAACTATGGCTACACCTTC. Translated, it gives CASSLVLRNYGYTF. The chain recombines TRBV7-2 with TRBJ1-2; D ambiguous. The CDR3 runs 14 residues. Trimming took off 1 base at V and 2 bases at J, with 8 bases between the two ends. Germline assignment: CDR1 SGHTA and CDR2 FQGNSA.

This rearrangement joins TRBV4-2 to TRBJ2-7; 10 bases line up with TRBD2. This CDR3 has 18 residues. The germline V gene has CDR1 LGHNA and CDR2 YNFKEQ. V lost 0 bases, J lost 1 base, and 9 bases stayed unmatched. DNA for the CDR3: TGTGCCAGCAGCCAAGATCGGCTAGCGGGGGTTGAGTCCTACGAGCAGTACTTC. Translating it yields CASSQDRLAGVESYEQYF.

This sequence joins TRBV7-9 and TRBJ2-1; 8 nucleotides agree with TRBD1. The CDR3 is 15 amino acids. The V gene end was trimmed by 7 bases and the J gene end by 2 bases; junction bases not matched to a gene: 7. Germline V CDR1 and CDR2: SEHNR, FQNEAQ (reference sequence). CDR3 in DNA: TGTGCCAGCACCTCCGGGACAGGCCCCTACAATGAGCAGTTCTTC. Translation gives CASTSGTGPYNEQFF.

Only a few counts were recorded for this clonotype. In DNA form, the CDR3 reads TGTGCCAGCAGGGGCGGGACGTCTAACTATGGCTACACCTTC. This translates into CASRGGTSNYGYTF. The rearrangement links TRBV2 to TRBJ1-2; weak D call: TRBD1 (5 bases). Germline V lookup: CDR1 SNHLY, CDR2 FYNNEI. This CDR3 has 14 residues. V shed 6 bases and J shed 0 bases, with 11 bases lying between them.

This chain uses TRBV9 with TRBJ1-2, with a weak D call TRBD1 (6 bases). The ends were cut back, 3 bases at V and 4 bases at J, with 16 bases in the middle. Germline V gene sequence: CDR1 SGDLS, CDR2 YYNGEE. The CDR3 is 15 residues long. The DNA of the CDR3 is TGTGCCAGCAGCGCCCCTCCACAGGGTTCCTATGGCTACACCTTC. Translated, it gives CASSAPPQGSYGYTF.

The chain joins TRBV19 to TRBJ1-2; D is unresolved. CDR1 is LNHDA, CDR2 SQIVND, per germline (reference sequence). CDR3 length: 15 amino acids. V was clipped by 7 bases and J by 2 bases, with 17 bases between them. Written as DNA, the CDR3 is TGTGCCAGTAAAGCACTGGTGGAGTGGAACTATGGCTACACCTTC. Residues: CASKALVEWNYGYTF.

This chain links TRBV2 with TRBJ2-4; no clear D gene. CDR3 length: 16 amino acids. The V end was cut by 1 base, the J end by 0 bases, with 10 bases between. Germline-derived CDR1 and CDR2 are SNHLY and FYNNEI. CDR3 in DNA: TGTGCCAGCAGTGAAGAGTATTGGCGAGCCAAAAACATTCAGTACTTC. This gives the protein CASSEEYWRAKNIQYF.

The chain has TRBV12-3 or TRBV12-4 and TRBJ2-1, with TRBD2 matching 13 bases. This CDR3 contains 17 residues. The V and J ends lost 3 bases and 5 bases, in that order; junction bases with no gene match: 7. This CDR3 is CASSFRGLAGQNNEQFF. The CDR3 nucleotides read TGTGCCAGCAGTTTCCGGGGACTAGCGGGACAAAACAATGAGCAGTTCTTC.

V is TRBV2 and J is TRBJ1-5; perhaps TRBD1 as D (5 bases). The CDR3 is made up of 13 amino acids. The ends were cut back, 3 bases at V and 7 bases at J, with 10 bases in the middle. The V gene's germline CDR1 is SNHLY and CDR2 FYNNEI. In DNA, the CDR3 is TGTGCCAGCAGTGAGGGGGTGCGCCAGCCCCAGCATTTT. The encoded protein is CASSEGVRQPQHF.

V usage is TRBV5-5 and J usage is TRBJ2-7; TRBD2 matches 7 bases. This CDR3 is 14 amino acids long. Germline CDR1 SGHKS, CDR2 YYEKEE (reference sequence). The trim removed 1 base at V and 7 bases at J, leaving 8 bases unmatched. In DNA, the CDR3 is TGTGCCAGCAGCTTGATTCTAGCGGCCCGAGAGCAGTACTTC. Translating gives CASSLILAAREQYF.

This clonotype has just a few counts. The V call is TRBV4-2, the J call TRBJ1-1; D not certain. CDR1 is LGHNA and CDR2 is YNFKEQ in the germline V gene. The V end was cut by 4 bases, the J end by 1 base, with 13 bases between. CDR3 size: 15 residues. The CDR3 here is CASSREQSTNTEAFF. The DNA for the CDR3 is TGTGCCAGCAGCCGAGAACAGTCGACGAACACTGAAGCTTTCTTT.